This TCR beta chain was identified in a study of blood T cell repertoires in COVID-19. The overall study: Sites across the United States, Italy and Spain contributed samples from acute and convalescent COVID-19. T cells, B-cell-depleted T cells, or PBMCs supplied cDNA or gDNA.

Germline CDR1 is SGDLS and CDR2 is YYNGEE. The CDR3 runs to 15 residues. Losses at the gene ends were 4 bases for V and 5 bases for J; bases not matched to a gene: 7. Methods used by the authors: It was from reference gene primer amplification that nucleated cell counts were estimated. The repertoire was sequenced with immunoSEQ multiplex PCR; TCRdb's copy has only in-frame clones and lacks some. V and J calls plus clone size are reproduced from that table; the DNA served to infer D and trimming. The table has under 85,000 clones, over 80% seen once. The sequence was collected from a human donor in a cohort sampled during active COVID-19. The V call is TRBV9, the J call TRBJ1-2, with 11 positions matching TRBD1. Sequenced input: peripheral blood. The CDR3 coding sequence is TGTGCCAGCAGCCCCTGGACAGGGGGCTCTTATGGCTACACCTTC. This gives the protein CASSPWTGGSYGYTF.